The rows below give T cell receptor beta chains drawn from one sample of a study of blood T cell repertoires in COVID-19. TCRdb's table, derived via immunoSEQ multiplex PCR, lists solely in-frame clones and lacks some. The table shows tens of thousands of clones, with under 80% occurring only once. The sequencing input was peripheral blood. These receptors were collected from a man aged 65-85 years with COVID-19, enrolled during active disease. The CDR3 runs from the conserved cysteine through the conserved F or W. The D gene is left open where the match is weak. Rows give clone size only sometimes, using once, few, many, or a class for an expanded clone.

j_call clone_size d_call v_call cdr3_nt cdr3_aa
TRBJ1-4 few TRBD1 TRBV18 TGTGCCAGCTCACCACCTAACAGGGGAGGTGAAAAACTGTTTTTT CASSPPNRGGEKLFF
TRBJ1-1 NA TRBD1 TRBV4-3 TGCGCCAGCAGCCAAAGGTATCTAGGACAGGGAATCACTTTCTTT CASSQRYLGQGITFF
TRBJ2-7 NA TRBD1 TRBV18 TGTGCCAGCTCCCTTGGACAGGGGGAGCAGTACTTC CASSLGQGEQYF
TRBJ2-5 NA NA TRBV5-4 TGTGCCAGCAGCTTGAGGGCGGGAGAGACCCAGTACTTC CASSLRAGETQYF
TRBJ1-2 NA NA TRBV4-3 TGCGCCAGCAGCCAATCCAACTGGTATGGCTACACCTTC CASSQSNWYGYTF
TRBJ1-2 NA TRBD1 TRBV19 TGTGCCAGTAGTAAGGGACAGGGTGCAGCAAGCTATGGCTACACCTTC CASSKGQGAASYGYTF
TRBJ2-2 NA TRBD2 TRBV30 TGTGCCTGGAGTCCCATGACTAGCGGGAGGGTGGCCGGGGAGCTGTTTTTT CAWSPMTSGRVAGELFF
TRBJ2-1 NA NA TRBV7-8 TGTGCCAGCAGCTTAGGCCTAAGGGAGGGGGGCAATGAGCAGTTCTTC CASSLGLREGGNEQFF
TRBJ2-2 NA TRBD2 TRBV18 TGTGCCAGCTCACCGACTCTAGCGGGAGGGAACACCGGGGAGCTGTTTTTT CASSPTLAGGNTGELFF
TRBJ1-2 few NA TRBV7-2 TGTGCCAGCAGCTTAAGTACAGGGAACTATGGCTACACCTTC CASSLSTGNYGYTF
TRBJ1-1 few TRBD1 TRBV28 TGTGCCAGCAGGCTACCGGGACAGGGGAACACTGAAGCTTTCTTT CASRLPGQGNTEAFF
TRBJ1-1 NA NA TRBV19 TGTGCCAGTAGGCGGAATCAGGGGACTGAAGCTTTCTTT CASRRNQGTEAFF
TRBJ1-2 NA NA TRBV7-9 TGTGCCAGCAGTTCTGGGGGCCTTAACTATGGCTACACCTTC CASSSGGLNYGYTF